The 18 T cell receptor beta chains presented below share a single source sample, sequenced in a study of identical twins. TCRdb reanalysed the 5' RACE reads using MiXCR and keeps one entry per CDR3 protein. The data hold under 350,000 distinct CDR3 sequences, with 7.5% to 9.5% observed a single time. This same sample was also part of a study on yellow fever vaccine responses in identical twins.

Source material: CD8+ T cells sorted from blood. These receptors came from a woman under 30 in good health.

J is TRBJ2-7 and V is TRBV7-8; a weak D match, TRBD2 (5 bases). CDR3 size: 14 residues. The V end lost 5 bases, the J end lost 3 bases, and 14 bases lay between the germline ends. Germline CDR1 reads SGHVS; CDR2 reads FQNEAQ. The CDR3 reads CASSPRDYNYEQYF. The CDR3 DNA follows: TGTGCCAGCAGCCCTCGGGATTATAACTACGAGCAGTACTTC.

In its sample, this clonotype was seen a few times. The rearrangement links TRBV6-2 or TRBV6-3 to TRBJ2-3, with D uncertain. In germline, CDR1 is MNHEY, CDR2 SVGEGT. V shed 0 bases and J shed 2 bases, with 6 bases lying between them. The CDR3 contains 14 residues. CDR3 nucleotide sequence: TGTGCCAGCAGTTACTCGGGGAACACAGATACGCAGTATTTT. Encoded protein: CASSYSGNTDTQYF.

This clonotype turned up a few times. The genes are TRBV12-3 or TRBV12-4 and TRBJ2-1, with 8 bases matching TRBD1. The CDR3 has 15 amino acids. V lost 4 bases, J lost 6 bases, and 8 bases stayed unmatched. CDR3 sequence reads: CASSSPTGERNEQFF. The CDR3 DNA reads as TGTGCCAGCAGTTCACCGACAGGGGAACGCAATGAGCAGTTCTTC.

This clonotype was detected a few times. At one boundary the junction diverges from the germline segment, which might be a read error. V usage is TRBV15 and J usage is TRBJ2-1, with D tentatively TRBD2 (6 bases). The CDR3 has 12 amino acids. The germline gives CDR1 LNHNV, CDR2 YYDKDF (reference sequence). The DNA of the CDR3 is TGTGCCACCAGCCAACTAGGGACTCCCGGGCTCTTC. This translates into CATSQLGTPGLF.

Points on this clonotype: This sequence may be a read error, since a much larger clone differs from it by one base. This is likely a read error, given that the CDR3 carries no conserved phenylalanine or tryptophan at its end. V usage is TRBV20-1 and J usage is TRBJ2-7, with a tentative D call TRBD2 (5 bases). With 1 base removed from V and 2 bases from J, the gap between germline ends came to 12 bases. The CDR3 is 14 residues long. Per the germline V gene, CDR1 is DFQATT and CDR2 is SNEGSKA (reference sequence). This CDR3 reads CSARAGNPAYEQYL. CDR3 DNA sequence: TGCAGTGCTAGAGCCGGGAACCCTGCCTACGAGCAGTACCTC.

This clonotype was recorded at least ten times. V is TRBV18 and J is TRBJ2-7, with D possibly TRBD1 on 5 matching bases. V was cut by 5 bases and J by 3 bases, with 11 bases left in between. The CDR3 consists of 13 residues. Germline V CDR1 and CDR2: KGHSH, LQKENI. CDR3: CASSYRPNYEQYF. Here the CDR3 DNA reads TGTGCCAGCTCATACAGGCCCAACTACGAGCAGTACTTC.

The V and J genes are TRBV4-2 and TRBJ2-5; 14 bases are a match to TRBD2. CDR1 is LGHNA, CDR2 YNFKEQ, per germline. There are 17 residues in the CDR3. The V and J ends lost 4 bases and 4 bases, in that order; junction bases with no gene match: 8. The CDR3 DNA reads as TGTGCCAGCAGCCCGGGGACTAGCGGGAGTCGGGGAGAGACCCAGTACTTC. This gives the protein CASSPGTSGSRGETQYF.

This chain joins TRBV28 and TRBJ2-1; D is uncertain. The CDR3 has 14 residues. Germline V gene sequence: CDR1 MDHEN, CDR2 SYDVKM. V was trimmed by 6 bases and J by 5 bases, leaving 14 bases between them. CDR3 sequence (DNA): TGTGCCAGCAGACTCGAAACTGCTAACAATGAGCAGTTCTTC. The encoded protein is CASRLETANNEQFF.

This clonotype was observed many times. The J gene is TRBJ1-3, the V gene TRBV12-3 or TRBV12-4; D is uncertain. Trimming took off 4 bases at V and 0 bases at J, with 19 bases between the two ends. CDR3 length equals 18 residues. The CDR3 DNA sequence: TGTGCCAGCAGTTCGGGTATTGAGGGCACCTCCTCTGGAAACACCATATATTTT. It specifies CASSSGIEGTSSGNTIYF.

This clonotype was detected a few times. The V call is TRBV2, the J call TRBJ1-2; no firm D call. Trimming cost V 7 bases and J 5 bases, with 11 bases left between them. Germline V gene sequence: CDR1 SNHLY, CDR2 FYNNEI. CDR3 size: 12 residues. The chain's CDR3 is CASTDRKYGYTF. The DNA of the CDR3 is TGTGCCAGCACTGATAGGAAGTATGGCTACACCTTC.

This clonotype occurred many times. J is TRBJ2-1 and V is TRBV11-2, with D possibly being TRBD1 or TRBD2 (5 bases each). V lost 5 bases and J 7 bases, leaving 15 bases between the germline ends. This CDR3 is built from 14 residues. The germline V gene has CDR1 SGHAT and CDR2 FQNNGV. The CDR3 DNA sequence: TGTGCCAGCAGCCCAACCGGGACGGGGAATGAGCAGTTCTTC. It is translated as CASSPTGTGNEQFF. Full variable domain (rest looked up from reference TRBV11-2 and TRBJ2-1): EAGVAQSPRYKIIEKRQSVAFWCNPISGHATLYWYQQILGQGPKLLIQFQNNGVVDDSQLPKDRFSAERLKGVDSTLKIQPAKLEDSAVYLCASSPTGTGNEQFFGPGTRLTVL.

This clonotype was recorded a few times. This chain uses TRBV6-4 with TRBJ2-3, with D possibly matching TRBD1 (6 bases). Germline V gene data show CDR1 as MRHNA and CDR2 as SNTAGT. Trimming cost V 4 bases and J 2 bases, with 16 bases left between them. This CDR3 comprises 16 residues. Here the CDR3 DNA reads TGTGCCAGCAGTGTAACATCCGGGACACACACAGATACGCAGTATTTT. Translation gives CASSVTSGTHTDTQYF.

This clonotype was observed at least ten times. The chain combines TRBV15 with TRBJ2-3, with D tentatively TRBD2 (5 bases). Germline V lookup: CDR1 LNHNV, CDR2 YYDKDF (reference sequence). V lost 8 bases and J lost 3, with 30 bases in between. This CDR3 has 19 amino acids. In nucleotides, the CDR3 is TGTGCCACCGCACGGGGATTCGTTCGTGACGTCGACGGTACAGATACGCAGTATTTT. Its translation: CATARGFVRDVDGTDTQYF.

This clonotype was counted a few times. The V and J genes are TRBV6-1 and TRBJ1-5; 10 bases align to TRBD1. The J segment lost 8 bases and the V segment lost 5 bases, leaving 9 bases of the junction unmatched. In germline, CDR1 is MNHNS, CDR2 SASEGT. The CDR3 consists of 15 residues. In DNA, the CDR3 is TGTGCCAGCAGTACCGGGACAGGGGTTTCGGAGCCCCAGCATTTT. Amino acids: CASSTGTGVSEPQHF.

The table lists this clonotype with many counts. The chain links TRBV12-3 or TRBV12-4 to TRBJ1-3; D uncertain. V was pared by 7 bases and J by 4 bases, with 20 bases between. The CDR3 is 16 residues long. The chain's CDR3 is CASTPTPLGLGNTIYF. The CDR3 DNA is TGTGCCAGCACCCCCACACCTTTAGGTTTGGGAAACACCATATATTTT.

This CDR3 is CSVEAWTRTDTEAFF. The CDR3 region has the DNA TGCAGCGTTGAAGCCTGGACGAGGACGGACACTGAAGCTTTCTTT. The chain carries TRBV29-1 and TRBJ1-1, with no clear D. This CDR3 has 15 amino acids. The germline V and J ends were trimmed by 1 base and 3 bases, with 15 bases remaining between them. Germline V gene sequence: CDR1 SQVTM, CDR2 ANQGSEA.

This clonotype was counted ten times or more. The J gene is TRBJ2-3, the V gene TRBV5-1; 8 nucleotides line up with TRBD1. This CDR3 contains 15 residues. The junction had 2 bases not matched to a gene; V was cut back by 0 bases and J by 2 bases. Germline CDR1 is SGHRS and CDR2 is YFSETQ. The CDR3 is CASSLGQGPTDTQYF. CDR3 sequence (DNA): TGCGCCAGCAGCTTGGGACAGGGGCCCACAGATACGCAGTATTTT.

This clonotype showed up many times. The chain couples TRBV5-1 to TRBJ2-7; a possible D gene is TRBD2 (8 bases). Germline assignment: CDR1 SGHRS and CDR2 YFSETQ. The CDR3 covers 18 residues. The V gene lost 0 bases and the J gene lost 0 bases, with 19 bases spanning the gap. In DNA, the CDR3 is TGCGCCAGCAGCTTGGGACAAAGGGGGCGGGGGGTCTCCTACGAGCAGTACTTC. Translated: CASSLGQRGRGVSYEQYF.